This T cell receptor (beta chain) was sequenced for a study of cytomegalovirus exposure and HLA in healthy donors listed by TCRdb under 2017. At the level of the whole study: The 700 or so repertoires of the first cohort and the approximately 130 validation repertoires were produced on the same platform, according to a later analysis. A separate validation cohort of approximately 120 different subjects was used in addition to the approximately 670-subject first cohort. The aim of the study was to test whether cataloging public T cell receptors could identify signatures of past pathogen exposure. To predict cytomegalovirus infection status, the study brought together high-throughput TCR immunosequencing, statistical association of individual TCRs with disease status, and machine learning. Overall study results and their limits: It was suggested by the authors that the approach could potentially be generalized to other disease states and immunological phenotypes. Across donors, most TCR sequences were observed very rarely, whereas some public TCRs were present in many individuals. In the study, approximately 160 TCR beta chains were listed as associated with cytomegalovirus. The classifier was reported to diagnose cytomegalovirus status with high specificity and sensitivity in both the original and validation cohorts. A few of the identified cytomegalovirus-associated TCR beta chains were confirmed in vitro to be specific for cytomegalovirus antigens. All 110 or so repertoires were used to score co-occurrence in the validation cohort in a later analysis, because that analysis had no HLA typing for the cohort. A later analysis found that TCRs clustered in the first cohort also tended to co-occur in the roughly 120 validation repertoires, with more than 90% of cluster scores above 0.

Donors formed part of the validation cohort, which comprised 120 subjects and was distinct from the first cohort of several hundred subjects. Libraries were prepared through the immunoSEQ multiplex PCR assay. The original methods were these. A statistical classification framework was built to diagnose cytomegalovirus status from the catalog of TCR beta chain sequences. TCRdb provides this immuneACCESS table in a form limited to in-frame rearrangements. Some clones are lacking; in checked studies, under half of them reflect an unresolved V gene, and why the rest are absent is not known. V and J calls and clone size come straight from that table; D and trimming were deduced from the DNA. The sample contains about 330,000 clones, more than 80% of them found a single time. The ten largest clonotypes hold around 0.8% of the sample. V is clipped by 5 bases and J by 4 bases, and the sequence between their germline boundaries is 15 bases long. The CDR3 goes from the cysteine to the phenylalanine over 15 residues. The kept DNA is CDR3 alone, 45 bases in frame from the first base. Based on the germline V gene, the CDR1 and CDR2 sequences are MDHEN and SYDVKM.

As for this clone: It has no known antigen specificity. The record has no base qualities; no much larger clone is one base away.

The sample taken for sequencing was PBMCs. This clonotype originated in a woman in her late teens or twenties in good health and CMV-seronegative. The sequence links TRBV28 to TRBJ2-4; TRBD1 might be the D gene, on 6 matching bases. The nucleotide sequence reads as follows: TGTGCCAGCAGTCCTCACAGGGACCTTAAAAACATTCAGTACTTC. This yields the protein CASSPHRDLKNIQYF.